This entry is about one T cell receptor (beta chain). The sample belongs to a study of T cells in Graves' hyperthyroidism and ophthalmopathy. It was RNA transcripts that yielded the amplified TCR beta CDR3 regions. During a first-round RT-PCR of the TCR CDR3, the HTBI primer set was used. TCRdb analysed the multiplex PCR reads with MiXCR anew, one entry per CDR3 protein. Of about 350,000 distinct CDR3 sequences in the sample, 15% to 20% were seen once. The sequence derives from a middle-aged woman with Graves' ophthalmopathy. The sequencing input was blood.

CDR3 DNA sequence: TGTGCCAGCAGTCCGACTAGCGGGGCCGCCTACGAGCAGTACTTC. Translated, it gives CASSPTSGAAYEQYF. The chain employs TRBV12-3 or TRBV12-4 and TRBJ2-7; 11 bases are a match to TRBD2. The CDR3 loop spans 15 amino acids. The trim removed 5 bases at V and 2 bases at J, leaving 5 bases unmatched.